This entry lists 14 T cell receptor beta chains sequenced from one sample in a study of neurological immune-mediated disorders. One entry per CDR3 protein results from TCRdb running MiXCR on the 5' RACE reads. The sample lists some 38,000 distinct CDR3 sequences; approximately 5% were seen once. The sequenced sample was CD4+ T cells from blood. The origin of the receptors is a man between 18 and 35 years old in good health.

This clonotype was observed at least ten times. V gene TRBV19 combines with J gene TRBJ1-1; D unresolved. Germline loops: CDR1 LNHDA, CDR2 SQIVND (reference sequence). CDR3 length equals 15 residues. The ends were cut back, 1 base at V and 0 bases at J, with 9 bases in the middle. CDR3 sequence: CASSIVGHMNTEAFF. The CDR3 DNA is TGTGCCAGTAGTATAGTCGGCCATATGAACACTGAAGCTTTCTTT.

The table lists this clonotype with many counts. V is TRBV29-1 and J is TRBJ1-2; D call uncertain. The CDR3 is 12 amino acids. V lost 3 bases to trimming and J lost 7 bases, with 12 bases between them. Germline V lookup: CDR1 SQVTM, CDR2 ANQGSEA. CDR3 amino acids: CSVDGGSGGYTF. In nucleotides, the CDR3 is TGCAGCGTTGATGGTGGCTCCGGTGGCTACACCTTC.

This clonotype was observed at least ten times. The CDR3 here is CASSITTDTQYF. The DNA for the CDR3 is TGCGCCAGCAGCATCACCACAGATACGCAGTATTTT. The rearrangement uses TRBV5-1 and TRBJ2-3; D gene uncertain. There are 12 residues in the CDR3. Trimming took off 4 bases at V and 2 bases at J, with 5 bases between the two ends. From germline, CDR1 is SGHRS and CDR2 YFSETQ. The entire variable domain, with the rest obtained from reference TRBV5-1 and TRBJ2-3, is as follows: KAGVTQTPRYLIKTRGQQVTLSCSPISGHRSVSWYQQTPGQGLQFLFEYFSETQRNKGNFPGRFSGRQFSNSRSEMNVSTLELGDSALYLCASSITTDTQYFGPGTRLTVL.

This clonotype came up many times. This chain uses TRBV27 with TRBJ1-5; D remains ambiguous. CDR3 length: 12 residues. In germline, CDR1 is MNHEY, CDR2 SMNVEV (reference sequence). With 6 bases removed from V and 3 bases from J, the gap between germline ends came to 6 bases. The CDR3 spells CASSQINQPQHF. The CDR3 coding sequence is TGTGCCAGCAGCCAAATCAATCAGCCCCAGCATTTT.

The table lists this clonotype with many counts. V usage is TRBV4-2 and J usage is TRBJ2-1, with D unresolved. The CDR3 contains 13 residues. The germline gives CDR1 LGHNA, CDR2 YNFKEQ. V dropped 4 bases and J dropped 13 bases, with 17 bases sitting between them. The CDR3 DNA sequence: TGTGCCAGCAGCCGCTCCAGAGGCTATCTCCAGTTCTTC. This encodes CASSRSRGYLQFF.

This chain connects TRBV2 to TRBJ2-1; 10 positions match TRBD2. This CDR3 has 15 amino acids. The junction had 4 bases not matched to a gene; V was cut back by 3 bases and J by 5 bases. Germline V CDR1 and CDR2: SNHLY, FYNNEI. The CDR3 region is CASSDILAGDNEQFF. The CDR3 bases are TGTGCCAGCAGTGATATCCTAGCGGGGGACAATGAGCAGTTCTTC. Complete variable domain (other parts from reference TRBV2 and TRBJ2-1): EPEVTQTPSHQVTQMGQEVILRCVPISNHLYFYWYRQILGQKVEFLVSFYNNEISEKSEIFDDQFSVERPDGSNFTLKIRSTKLEDSAMYFCASSDILAGDNEQFFGPGTRLTVL.

This clonotype was recorded at least ten times. The chain carries TRBV5-6 and TRBJ1-3, with D unresolved. Per germline, CDR1 SGHDT and CDR2 YYEEEE. The CDR3 has 16 amino acids. Trimming left V 0 bases short and J 0 bases short, with 10 bases between. Here the CDR3 reads CASSLARYHSGNTIYF. The CDR3 DNA sequence: TGTGCCAGCAGCTTGGCCCGTTACCACTCTGGAAACACCATATATTTT. Full variable domain (outside the CDR3, taken from reference TRBV5-6 and TRBJ1-3): DAGVTQSPTHLIKTRGQQVTLRCSPKSGHDTVSWYQQALGQGPQFIFQYYEEEERQRGNFPDRFSGHQFPNYSSELNVNALLLGDSALYLCASSLARYHSGNTIYFGEGSWLTVV.

This clonotype was recorded at least ten times. The chain joins TRBV5-1 to TRBJ1-1, with D uncertain. This CDR3 region has 13 residues. V lost 1 base to trimming and J lost 5 bases, with 9 bases between them. Germline loops: CDR1 SGHRS, CDR2 YFSETQ. This CDR3 reads CASSLSAGTEAFF. In DNA form, the CDR3 reads TGCGCCAGCAGCTTGAGTGCGGGTACTGAAGCTTTCTTT. Using reference TRBV5-1 and TRBJ1-1 for the parts outside the CDR3, the full variable domain is KAGVTQTPRYLIKTRGQQVTLSCSPISGHRSVSWYQQTPGQGLQFLFEYFSETQRNKGNFPGRFSGRQFSNSRSEMNVSTLELGDSALYLCASSLSAGTEAFFGQGTRLTVV.

This clonotype appeared many times. The V gene is TRBV6-2 or TRBV6-3, the J gene TRBJ1-5; D gene uncertain. CDR3 length: 14 amino acids. Germline values: CDR1 MNHEY, CDR2 SVGEGT. V lost 6 bases to trimming and J lost 3 bases, with 12 bases between them. Here the CDR3 reads CASSPANFNQPQHF. The CDR3 nucleotides are TGTGCCAGCAGCCCAGCGAATTTCAATCAGCCCCAGCATTTT.

This clonotype showed up many times. This sequence joins TRBV14 and TRBJ1-1; no definite D call. CDR1 and CDR2 (germline): SGHDN, FVKESK. V lost 1 base and J lost 9, with 12 bases in between. This CDR3 is 13 amino acids long. In DNA, the CDR3 is TGTGCCAGCAGCCAAGTCATGGACGGGCAAGCTTTCTTT. As protein: CASSQVMDGQAFF.

This clonotype showed up many times. The rearrangement links TRBV7-8 to TRBJ2-5; no clear D. With 5 bases removed from V and 5 bases from J, the gap between germline ends came to 12 bases. This CDR3 has 13 amino acids. Germline assignment: CDR1 SGHVS and CDR2 FQNEAQ. The CDR3 DNA reads as TGTGCCAGCAGCCGCCTAGGTGGGGAGACCCAGTACTTC. As protein: CASSRLGGETQYF.

This clonotype showed up many times. The rearrangement joins TRBV10-3 to TRBJ2-4; weak D call: TRBD1 (6 bases). V was pared by 6 bases and J by 10 bases, with 16 bases between. The germline V gene encodes CDR1 ENHRY and CDR2 SYGVKD. The CDR3 is 13 amino acids. The CDR3 loop reads CAISNQERGIQYF. The CDR3 coding sequence is TGTGCCATCAGCAACCAGGAGAGGGGGATTCAGTACTTC.

In this sample, this clonotype turned up many times. The chain combines TRBV10-3 with TRBJ1-4; D unclear. V lost 10 bases and J 8 bases, leaving 17 bases between the germline ends. The CDR3 is made up of 13 amino acids. CDR1 and CDR2 from the germline V gene are ENHRY and SYGVKD. CDR3 bases: TGTGCCACGTCGAGGGAGGTCGGGGAAAAACTGTTTTTT. Protein product: CATSREVGEKLFF.

In this sample, this clonotype turned up many times. The chain has TRBV5-1 and TRBJ1-1; a possible D gene is TRBD1 (5 bases). The germline V gene has CDR1 SGHRS and CDR2 YFSETQ. The CDR3 contains 14 residues. Deletions cut 5 bases from V and 4 bases from J, with 15 bases between. The CDR3 loop is CASRDTGASTEAFF. Here the CDR3 DNA reads TGCGCCAGCAGGGATACAGGAGCGAGCACTGAAGCTTTCTTT.